The next 26 T cell receptor beta chains were all read from a single sample in a study of vaccination and CD4 T cells after COVID-19. TCRdb reprocessed the PCR reads with MiXCR, giving one entry per CDR3 protein. Of about 20,000 distinct CDR3 sequences in the sample, roughly 62% were seen once. The sample here was CD4+ T cells from blood, taken before SARS-CoV-2 vaccination. All receptors derive from a human donor who had recovered from COVID-19.

The rearrangement links TRBV19 to TRBJ2-7; D not resolved. CDR1 and CDR2 from the germline V gene are LNHDA and SQIVND (reference sequence). The CDR3 is 12 residues long. The V end lost 4 bases, the J end lost 6 bases, and 10 bases lay between the germline ends. CDR3 DNA: TGTGCCAGTAGTACGCTCCTCTCCGAGCAGTACTTC. Its protein is CASSTLLSEQYF. Together with reference TRBV19 and TRBJ2-7, the CDR3 gives the full variable domain: DGGITQSPKYLFRKEGQNVTLSCEQNLNHDAMYWYRQDPGQGLRLIYYSQIVNDFQKGDIAEGYSVSREKKESFPLTVTSAQKNPTAFYLCASSTLLSEQYFGPGTRLTVT.

This clonotype turned up a few times. The V gene is TRBV7-2, the J gene TRBJ1-5, with D perhaps TRBD1 (5 bases). The CDR3 extends over 15 amino acids. V lost 4 bases to trimming and J lost 4 bases, with 14 bases between them. Germline V gene sequence: CDR1 SGHTA, CDR2 FQGNSA. The CDR3 nucleotides read TGTGCCAGCAGCTCAAACCGGGACCGTAATCAGCCCCAGCATTTT. Its translation is CASSSNRDRNQPQHF.

The V and J genes are TRBV6-1 and TRBJ2-5; D is ambiguous. Trimming took 10 bases from V and 1 from J, leaving 7 bases between them. Germline V CDR1 and CDR2: MNHNS, SASEGT. CDR3 length equals 11 residues. The CDR3 here is CATSPQETQYF. The DNA of the CDR3 is TGTGCCACCAGCCCCCAAGAGACCCAGTACTTC.

V usage is TRBV19 and J usage is TRBJ2-7; 7 bases are shared with TRBD1. J was trimmed by 7 bases and V by 2 bases; bases with no gene match: 17. CDR1 and CDR2 from the germline V gene are LNHDA and SQIVND (reference sequence). There are 17 residues in the CDR3. The DNA for the CDR3 is TGTGCCAGTAGTATAATTTTCGGGACAGCCAACACGAGGGAGCAGTACTTC. As protein: CASSIIFGTANTREQYF.

This clonotype was picked up a small number of times. The chain is built from TRBV20-1 and TRBJ1-2; no firm D call. Trimming left V 6 bases short and J 8 bases short, with 16 bases between. This CDR3 is built from 12 residues. Germline V CDR1 and CDR2: DFQATT, SNEGSKA (reference sequence). CDR3 region: CSAPVGMGGYTF. CDR3 nucleotide sequence: TGCAGTGCCCCAGTTGGGATGGGGGGCTACACCTTC.

CDR3 DNA: TGCAGCGTTGAGGGTGGGGGACTAGCGGGAAGCACAGATACGCAGTATTTT. Translation gives CSVEGGGLAGSTDTQYF. The chain couples TRBV29-1 to TRBJ2-3; 13 bases fit TRBD2. Per germline, CDR1 SQVTM and CDR2 ANQGSEA. This CDR3 has 17 amino acids. With 3 bases clipped from V and 0 bases from J, the junction kept 6 bases outside the gene matches.

The V call is TRBV5-1, the J call TRBJ1-2; D may be TRBD1 (5 bases). The V gene's germline CDR1 is SGHRS and CDR2 YFSETQ. V was pared by 4 bases and J by 8 bases, with 12 bases between. The CDR3 has 12 amino acids. The CDR3 here is CASSPGEGGYTF. The CDR3, as DNA: TGCGCCAGCAGCCCGGGAGAGGGGGGCTACACCTTC. Variable domain in full (rest from reference TRBV5-1 and TRBJ1-2): KAGVTQTPRYLIKTRGQQVTLSCSPISGHRSVSWYQQTPGQGLQFLFEYFSETQRNKGNFPGRFSGRQFSNSRSEMNVSTLELGDSALYLCASSPGEGGYTFGSGTRLTVV.

The chain carries TRBV6-1 and TRBJ2-7; the match to TRBD1 covers 7 bases. The CDR3 is 15 residues long. Germline V gene sequence: CDR1 MNHNS, CDR2 SASEGT. The trim removed 5 bases at V and 4 bases at J, leaving 11 bases unmatched. The CDR3 DNA is TGTGCCAGCAGTCAACAGGGGCAGGTGAGGTACGAGCAGTACTTC. Translation gives CASSQQGQVRYEQYF.

V is TRBV21-1 and J is TRBJ1-5. TRBV21-1 is a known pseudogene. CDR3 length equals 16 residues. This CDR3 is CASSIERTEGYQPQHF. The CDR3 coding sequence is TGTGCCAGCAGCATCGAGAGGACGGAGGGATATCAGCCCCAGCATTTT.

This clonotype was counted only a few times. This sequence joins TRBV7-8 and TRBJ2-1; D remains ambiguous. Germline V gene sequence: CDR1 SGHVS, CDR2 FQNEAQ. The CDR3 contains 11 residues. Trimming pared 7 bases from V and 7 bases from J, leaving 8 bases between. This CDR3 is CASTGRNEQFF. CDR3 sequence (DNA): TGTGCCAGCACAGGTCGGAATGAGCAGTTCTTC. The whole variable domain, filled in from reference TRBV7-8 and TRBJ2-1, reads GAGVSQSPRYKVAKRGQDVALRCDPISGHVSLFWYQQALGQGPEFLTYFQNEAQLDKSGLPSDRFFAERPEGSVSTLKIQRTQQEDSAVYLCASTGRNEQFFGPGTRLTVL.

This clonotype turned up a few times. V is TRBV20-1 and J is TRBJ1-5; tentative D call: TRBD1 (5 bases). Germline values: CDR1 DFQATT, CDR2 SNEGSKA (reference sequence). Trimming took off 4 bases at V and 1 base at J, with 14 bases between the two ends. The CDR3 contains 15 residues. Here the CDR3 DNA reads TGCAGTGCTACTGAGGACACCTTCAGCAATCAGCCCCAGCATTTT. This encodes CSATEDTFSNQPQHF.

Only one count was recorded for this clonotype. The chain uses TRBV15 and TRBJ1-2; D may be TRBD1 (5 bases). Germline values: CDR1 LNHNV, CDR2 YYDKDF (reference sequence). Between the trimmed V and J ends, which lost 1 base and 2 bases, there was a span of 5 bases. There are 13 residues in the CDR3. The CDR3 coding sequence is TGTGCCACCAGCAGAGGGGACAACTATGGCTACACCTTC. As protein: CATSRGDNYGYTF.

The chain joins TRBV7-8 to TRBJ2-7; the match to TRBD1 covers 11 bases. This CDR3 is 15 amino acids long. Germline V gives CDR1 SGHVS, CDR2 FQNEAQ. The J segment lost 2 bases and the V segment lost 5 bases, leaving 5 bases of the junction unmatched. The CDR3 sequence is CASSKGQGVTYEQYF. The CDR3 nucleotides read TGTGCCAGCAGCAAGGGACAGGGGGTAACCTACGAGCAGTACTTC.

This clonotype has a handful of counts. This rearrangement joins TRBV2 to TRBJ2-5; D is perhaps TRBD2 (7 bases). Per the germline V gene, CDR1 is SNHLY and CDR2 is FYNNEI. Trimming removed 1 base at V and 6 bases at J, with 9 bases between. CDR3 length: 13 amino acids. DNA for the CDR3: TGTGCCAGCAGTGAAGGGGGGGGGCAGACCCAGTACTTC. Amino acids: CASSEGGGQTQYF.

This clonotype was detected only once. V usage is TRBV2 and J usage is TRBJ1-4; D is perhaps TRBD1 (5 bases). Trimming pared 3 bases from V and 8 bases from J, leaving 19 bases between. The CDR3 contains 16 residues. Germline V gene lookup returns CDR1 SNHLY and CDR2 FYNNEI. In DNA, the CDR3 is TGTGCCAGCAGTGAGGAGACAGTGGAAGTAGGCGAAAAACTGTTTTTT. It codes for CASSEETVEVGEKLFF.

The table lists this clonotype with a few counts. The chain recombines TRBV6-5 with TRBJ2-7; TRBD1 matches 9 bases. The CDR3 is made up of 15 amino acids. Germline V gene sequence: CDR1 MNHEY, CDR2 SVGAGI. Trimming removed 2 bases from V and 6 bases from J; junction bases left unmatched: 8. CDR3 loop: CASSYTHRGRVEQYF. CDR3 in DNA: TGTGCCAGCAGTTACACGCACAGGGGGCGGGTCGAGCAGTACTTC.

The gene calls are TRBV28 and TRBJ1-1, with D perhaps TRBD1 (5 bases). The length of the CDR3 is 16 residues. V was trimmed by 7 bases and J by 3 bases, leaving 21 bases between them. Per the germline V gene, CDR1 is MDHEN and CDR2 is SYDVKM. CDR3 DNA sequence: TGTGCCAGCAACGTTGGGGGGAACCGGGGCGACACTGAAGCTTTCTTT. This encodes CASNVGGNRGDTEAFF.

The chain carries TRBV6-1 and TRBJ2-3, with TRBD1 identical over 12 bases. The germline gives CDR1 MNHNS, CDR2 SASEGT. The CDR3 spans 15 residues. V was clipped by 6 bases and J by 7 bases; unmatched bases: 8. The CDR3 here is CASSPGQGARYTQYF. The CDR3 DNA reads TGTGCCAGCAGCCCGGGACAGGGGGCGCGATATACGCAGTATTTT.

The gene calls are TRBV9 and TRBJ2-5, with 11 bases aligning to TRBD2. This CDR3 comprises 16 residues. The germline V gene encodes CDR1 SGDLS and CDR2 YYNGEE. After removal of 0 bases from V and 5 bases from J, the junction contained 6 bases not matched to a gene. CDR3 nucleotides: TGTGCCAGCAGCGTAGGCATAGCGGGAGGGCCGGAGACCCAGTACTTC. Translated: CASSVGIAGGPETQYF.

The J gene is TRBJ1-4, the V gene TRBV28; D might be TRBD1 (5 bases). Germline V gene lookup returns CDR1 MDHEN and CDR2 SYDVKM. With 6 bases removed from V and 15 bases from J, the gap between germline ends came to 14 bases. The CDR3 has 11 residues. The CDR3 loop is CASSRGREVFF. For the CDR3, the DNA is TGTGCCAGCAGCCGTGGCAGGGAGGTGTTTTTT.

This clonotype has just a few counts. The chain couples TRBV25-1 to TRBJ2-7, with 7 nucleotides matching TRBD1. The germline V gene encodes CDR1 MGHDK and CDR2 SYGVNS. J gave up 5 bases and V 5 bases, and 3 bases lay outside the gene matches. The CDR3 has 12 amino acids. CDR3 bases: TGTGCCAGCAGTTATACAGGGGACGAGCAGTACTTC. Its translation: CASSYTGDEQYF.

This chain joins TRBV11-2 and TRBJ2-5; D is perhaps TRBD1 (6 bases). The CDR3 sequence is 15 residues long. The germline gives CDR1 SGHAT, CDR2 FQNNGV. With 5 bases removed from V and 12 bases from J, the gap between germline ends came to 25 bases. The CDR3 loop reads CASSPISPSGQRKYF. In nucleotides, the CDR3 is TGTGCCAGCAGCCCTATATCACCCTCAGGACAGCGAAAGTACTTC.

This chain's CDR3 is CASLRVFNEKLFF. The CDR3 DNA follows: TGTGCCAGCCTAAGGGTTTTTAATGAAAAACTGTTTTTT. The rearrangement links TRBV6-1 to TRBJ1-4; D gene ambiguous. The CDR3 covers 13 residues. Germline V CDR1 and CDR2: MNHNS, SASEGT. Trimming left V 8 bases short and J 4 bases short, with 11 bases between.

V and J are TRBV7-2 and TRBJ1-2; D is perhaps TRBD1 (6 bases). Germline CDR1 is SGHTA and CDR2 is FQGNSA. The CDR3 totals 14 residues. Deletions cut 1 base from V and 9 bases from J, with 15 bases between. The CDR3 DNA is TGTGCCAGCAGCTTAGGCACAGGGACGCTAAGCTACACCTTC. Its protein is CASSLGTGTLSYTF.

This rearrangement joins TRBV19 to TRBJ2-6; 8 bases match TRBD1. CDR3 length: 18 amino acids. Germline assignment: CDR1 LNHDA and CDR2 SQIVND (reference sequence). With V trimmed by 4 bases and J by 0 bases, 8 bases remained unmatched. CDR3 sequence: CASSRDRGYSSGANVLTF. CDR3 in DNA: TGTGCCAGTAGTAGAGACAGGGGCTACAGCTCTGGGGCCAACGTCCTGACTTTC.

The rearrangement joins TRBV7-2 to TRBJ1-2; possibly TRBD1 for D (6 bases). V was cut by 0 bases and J by 6 bases, with 11 bases left in between. Germline V gene sequence: CDR1 SGHTA, CDR2 FQGNSA. The CDR3 totals 14 residues. The CDR3 reads CASSLAPRGNGYTF. Written as DNA, the CDR3 is TGTGCCAGCAGCTTAGCGCCCAGGGGAAATGGCTACACCTTC.